The rows below give T cell receptor beta chains drawn from one sample of a study of T cell responses to AZD1222 COVID-19 vaccine. Using immunoSEQ multiplex PCR, the repertoire was profiled, and TCRdb retains in-frame clones only, with some absent. This sample has 150,000 to 200,000 clones, with 90% found just once. The sample was peripheral blood, taken 28 days after the second AZD1222 dose. These receptors originate from an adult who received the AZD1222 COVID-19 vaccine. The CDR3 runs from the conserved cysteine through the conserved F or W. The D gene is left open where the match is weak. Clone size, where shown, is once, few, many, or a class for clones that have expanded.

D: .
size: .
J: TRBJ1-1
V: TRBV7-2
length: 13
DNA: TGTGCCAGCACCTCCGACGTGGGGGATGAAGCTTTCTTT
CDR3: CASTSDVGDEAFF

D: TRBD1
size: .
J: TRBJ2-7
V: TRBV27
length: 17
DNA: TGTGCCAGCAGCTCGTTAACAGGGGGCACTGGGATCTACGAGCAGTACTTC
CDR3: CASSSLTGGTGIYEQYF

D: TRBD2
size: .
J: TRBJ2-7
V: TRBV5-4
length: 15
DNA: TGTGCCAGCAGCGTCCCGGGACTAGCGGGAACGGAGCAGTACTTC
CDR3: CASSVPGLAGTEQYF

D: .
size: .
J: TRBJ1-1
V: TRBV10-3
length: 13
DNA: TGTGCCGCCCAACAGGGAGGAAACACTGAAGCTTTCTTT
CDR3: CAAQQGGNTEAFF

D: TRBD2
size: .
J: TRBJ2-1
V: TRBV6-6
length: 15
DNA: TGTGCCAGCAGTAAGAGCGGGAGTGGGAACAATGAGCAGTTCTTC
CDR3: CASSKSGSGNNEQFF

D: .
size: .
J: TRBJ1-3
V: TRBV7-2
length: 15
DNA: TGTGCCAGCAGCTTTGGACGGAGCTCTGGAAACACCATATATTTT
CDR3: CASSFGRSSGNTIYF

D: .
size: .
J: TRBJ2-1
V: TRBV7-6
length: 18
DNA: TGTGCCAGCAGCTTAGCCGCCTCGTGGCAGCGGGTCAACACCGAGCAGTTCTTC
CDR3: CASSLAASWQRVNTEQFF

D: .
size: .
J: TRBJ2-3
V: TRBV4-2
length: 15
DNA: TGTGCCAGCAGCCCTGCCGAGGATATCACAGATACGCAGTATTTT
CDR3: CASSPAEDITDTQYF

D: .
size: .
J: TRBJ2-3
V: TRBV4-1
length: 16
DNA: TGCGCCAGCAGCCAAGGACAGCTAGGTAGCACAGATACGCAGTATTTT
CDR3: CASSQGQLGSTDTQYF

D: .
size: .
J: TRBJ2-1
V: TRBV7-9
length: 17
DNA: TGTGCCAGCAGCACAGGTTCTCATGGTCCCGAATACAATGAGCAGTTCTTC
CDR3: CASSTGSHGPEYNEQFF

D: .
size: .
J: TRBJ1-3
V: TRBV5-4
length: 15
DNA: TGTGCCAGCAGCTTAGTTACAGACTCTGGAAACACCATATATTTT
CDR3: CASSLVTDSGNTIYF

D: .
size: .
J: TRBJ2-7
V: TRBV2
length: 11
DNA: TGTGCCAGCACCCCCCGCGACGAGCAGTACTTC
CDR3: CASTPRDEQYF

D: .
size: once
J: TRBJ2-1
V: TRBV7-9
length: 16
DNA: TGTGCCAGCAGCCTCCCTAGGACTAACTTATACAATGAGCAGTTCTTC
CDR3: CASSLPRTNLYNEQFF

D: TRBD2
size: .
J: TRBJ2-7
V: TRBV27
length: 14
DNA: TGTGCCAGCAGTACCGGGACTAGCGGGTACGAGCAGTACTTC
CDR3: CASSTGTSGYEQYF

D: TRBD1
size: .
J: TRBJ1-2
V: TRBV7-2
length: 15
DNA: TGTGCCAGCAGCTTAACCATAGGGACAGACTATGGCTACACCTTC
CDR3: CASSLTIGTDYGYTF

D: TRBD2
size: .
J: TRBJ2-1
V: TRBV6-6
length: 14
DNA: TGTGCCAGCAGTTCAGGCCGGGAGGGCAATGAGCAGTTCTTC
CDR3: CASSSGREGNEQFF

D: TRBD2
size: few
J: TRBJ2-1
V: TRBV7-2
length: 15
DNA: TGTGCCAGCAGCATCACTAGCGGTCCACACAATGAGCAGTTCTTC
CDR3: CASSITSGPHNEQFF

D: TRBD2
size: .
J: TRBJ2-2
V: TRBV5-4
length: 15
DNA: TGTGCCAGCAGCTTGAGCGGGGCGAACACCGGGGAGCTGTTTTTT
CDR3: CASSLSGANTGELFF

D: TRBD1
size: .
J: TRBJ2-1
V: TRBV27
length: 15
DNA: TGTGCCAGCACAAACACAGGGGGCACCTACAATGAGCAGTTCTTC
CDR3: CASTNTGGTYNEQFF

D: .
size: .
J: TRBJ1-2
V: TRBV11-2
length: 14
DNA: TGTGCCAGTAGCCCACCGTCAGGGACCTATGGCTACACCTTC
CDR3: CASSPPSGTYGYTF

D: .
size: .
J: TRBJ2-1
V: TRBV5-1
length: 14
DNA: TGCGCCAGCAGCACACGGGGGCCCTACAATGAGCAGTTCTTC
CDR3: CASSTRGPYNEQFF

D: .
size: .
J: TRBJ2-5
V: TRBV6-5
length: 13
DNA: TGTGCCAGCAGTTTGGTGTGGCAAGAGACCCAGTACTTC
CDR3: CASSLVWQETQYF

D: TRBD1
size: .
J: TRBJ1-3
V: TRBV24-1
length: 14
DNA: TGTGCCACCAGTGAGGAGGGGGCAGGAAACACCATATATTTT
CDR3: CATSEEGAGNTIYF

D: .
size: .
J: TRBJ1-6
V: TRBV6-5
length: 14
DNA: TGTGCCAGCAACGCACAGGGTCACAATTCACCCCTCCACTTT
CDR3: CASNAQGHNSPLHF

D: .
size: .
J: TRBJ2-1
V: TRBV4-3
length: 16
DNA: TGCGCCAGCAGCCAAGACCGGGGATTTTTGCGCAATGAGCAGTTCTTC
CDR3: CASSQDRGFLRNEQFF

D: .
size: .
J: TRBJ2-7
V: TRBV28
length: 13
DNA: TGTGCCAGCAGTTTGGAGCAAAGCTACGAGCAGTACTTC
CDR3: CASSLEQSYEQYF

D: .
size: .
J: TRBJ1-4
V: TRBV6-1
length: 15
DNA: TGTGCCAGCAGTGAGGGACCGCTGATCGGGGAAAAACTGTTTTTT
CDR3: CASSEGPLIGEKLFF

D: TRBD1
size: .
J: TRBJ2-5
V: TRBV4-1
length: 18
DNA: TGCGCCAGCAGCCAAGAGGGGACAGGTTACCCGTACCAAGAGACCCAGTACTTC
CDR3: CASSQEGTGYPYQETQYF

D: TRBD1
size: once
J: TRBJ1-2
V: TRBV4-1
length: 15
DNA: TGCGCCAGCAGCCAACAGGCACAGGGGGTGAACGGCTACACCTTC
CDR3: CASSQQAQGVNGYTF

D: TRBD1
size: few
J: TRBJ1-5
V: TRBV6-1
length: 15
DNA: TGTGCCAGCACTGAACCGGGACAGGGCTTTCAGCCCCAGCATTTT
CDR3: CASTEPGQGFQPQHF

D: .
size: .
J: TRBJ2-7
V: TRBV18
length: 14
DNA: TGTGCCAGCTCACCCCCGAGCATGCGGTACGAGCAGTACTTC
CDR3: CASSPPSMRYEQYF

D: .
size: .
J: TRBJ2-6
V: TRBV24-1
length: 18
DNA: TGTGCCACCAGTGACCCGGACTTCCTTAGGGCGGGGGCCAACGTCCTGACTTTC
CDR3: CATSDPDFLRAGANVLTF

D: .
size: .
J: TRBJ2-1
V: TRBV7-9
length: 13
DNA: TGTGCCAGCAGCTCCCCCCCGGCGGTTGAGCAGTTCTTC
CDR3: CASSSPPAVEQFF

D: .
size: once
J: TRBJ1-3
V: TRBV20-1
length: 14
DNA: TGCAGTGCTAGTCCGGGGCTCTCTGGAAACACCATATATTTT
CDR3: CSASPGLSGNTIYF

D: .
size: .
J: TRBJ2-6
V: TRBV15
length: 17
DNA: TGTGCCACCAGCAGAGATAGAAGGGCCTCTGGGGCCAACGTCCTGACTTTC
CDR3: CATSRDRRASGANVLTF

D: TRBD2
size: .
J: TRBJ2-1
V: TRBV2
length: 12
DNA: TGTGCCAGCAGTGCGCGGGAGAATGAGCAGTTCTTC
CDR3: CASSARENEQFF

D: .
size: .
J: TRBJ2-7
V: TRBV6-5
length: 14
DNA: TGTGCCAGCAGTTACTCAGGGGGACTCTACGAGCAGTACTTC
CDR3: CASSYSGGLYEQYF

D: .
size: .
J: TRBJ2-7
V: TRBV21-1
length: 17
DNA: TGTGCCAGCAGCAAAGTAGCAGGGGGCGGATATATCTACGAGCAGTACTTC
CDR3: CASSKVAGGGYIYEQYF

D: TRBD1
size: .
J: TRBJ1-2
V: TRBV7-2
length: 14
DNA: TGTGCCAGCAGCTTCCGGGACAGGGTGTATGGCTACACCTTC
CDR3: CASSFRDRVYGYTF

D: .
size: .
J: TRBJ1-5
V: TRBV28
length: 13
DNA: TGTGCCAGCAGTTTTCCCCCCAATCAGCCCCAGCATTTT
CDR3: CASSFPPNQPQHF